This T cell receptor (beta chain) was sequenced in a study of kidney transplant recipient with SARS-CoV-2 infection. Using its own MiXCR run on the reads, TCRdb lists one record per CDR3 protein. The data show 200,000 to 300,000 distinct CDR3 sequences, with around 28% seen just once and nearly 7.5% held by the top ten. This clonotype was counted many times. The germline V and J ends were trimmed by 6 bases and 8 bases, with 16 bases remaining between them. Germline CDR1 and CDR2: MNHGY and SAAAGT. The CDR3 is 13 amino acids. V usage is TRBV6-8 and J usage is TRBJ2-5, with D unresolved. Sequences were derived from a blood sample, sampled at baseline and on approximately day 120 from a kidney transplant recipient. This TCR came from a young adult male patient who had COVID-19 and was a kidney transplant recipient. These T cells may partly come from the graft donor. The CDR3 DNA sequence: TGTGCCAGCAGCCAAAACAGCCTTACAACCCAGTACTTC. Its protein product is CASSQNSLTTQYF.